One sample yielded the 22 T cell receptor beta chains listed below, sequenced in a study of beta chain features in type 1 diabetes. Expressed TCRB transcripts were sequenced because the entire RNA isolate underwent reverse transcription. Profiled with immunoSEQ multiplex PCR; TCRdb holds only in-frame clones, not every one. The table includes around 300,000 clones, about 8% detected once. Sequencing was performed on central memory CD4+ T cells from blood. The origin of the receptors is a woman aged 18-29 years in good health.

The chain has TRBV28 and TRBJ2-5, with 13 bases lining up with TRBD2. From germline, CDR1 is MDHEN and CDR2 SYDVKM. The CDR3 contains 16 residues. The V segment lost 5 bases and the J segment 4 bases; nucleotides outside the gene matches: 7. The CDR3 region has the DNA TGTGCCAGCAGTAGCACGGGACTAGCGGGGACAGAGACCCAGTACTTC. Protein: CASSSTGLAGTETQYF.

V usage is TRBV4-2 and J usage is TRBJ1-1; no clear D. The germline V and J ends were trimmed by 2 bases and 3 bases, with 10 bases remaining between them. This CDR3 spans 14 amino acids. Per germline, CDR1 LGHNA and CDR2 YNFKEQ. The DNA for the CDR3 is TGTGCCAGCAGCCAATCGTCTGGGCACACTGAAGCTTTCTTT. This sequence encodes CASSQSSGHTEAFF.

The genes are TRBV19 and TRBJ2-3; 7 bases map to TRBD1. The CDR3 sequence is 15 residues long. The trim removed 5 bases at V and 4 bases at J, leaving 9 bases unmatched. The germline CDR1 and CDR2 sequences are LNHDA and SQIVND (reference sequence). CDR3 bases: TGTGCCAGTAGTGGTGACAGGGCACTCGCAGATACGCAGTATTTT. Translation gives CASSGDRALADTQYF.

This clone was recorded a few times. The rearrangement uses TRBV6-6 and TRBJ2-7; 13 nucleotides match TRBD2. J was trimmed by 5 bases and V by 7 bases; bases with no gene match: 8. Germline assignment: CDR1 MNHNY and CDR2 SVGAGI (reference sequence). The CDR3 has 15 residues. CDR3 region: CASKPGLAGSHEQYF. In nucleotides, the CDR3 is TGTGCCAGCAAACCGGGACTAGCGGGATCCCACGAGCAGTACTTC.

The gene calls are TRBV7-9 and TRBJ1-4, with 10 bases lining up with TRBD1. Germline V gene data show CDR1 as SEHNR and CDR2 as FQNEAQ (reference sequence). After removal of 4 bases from V and 7 bases from J, the junction contained 12 bases not matched to a gene. This CDR3 is 17 amino acids long. This CDR3 reads CASSSGQGRGPSEKLFF. The CDR3 DNA is TGTGCCAGCAGCTCGGGACAGGGGAGGGGACCTTCTGAAAAACTGTTTTTT.

This clone occurred a few times. The chain employs TRBV4-3 and TRBJ2-6, with 9 bases that match TRBD1. V lost 4 bases, J lost 3 bases, and 7 bases stayed unmatched. The CDR3 has 17 amino acids. Germline assignment: CDR1 LGHNA and CDR2 YSLEER. The CDR3 nucleotides read TGCGCCAGCAGCCCGGGACAGGGAGCTCTTGGGGCCAACGTCCTGACTTTC. Translated: CASSPGQGALGANVLTF.

This clone was found a few times. The chain recombines TRBV7-2 with TRBJ2-1, with D uncertain. This CDR3 region has 17 residues. The germline V and J ends were trimmed by 4 bases and 4 bases, with 20 bases remaining between them. CDR1 is SGHTA and CDR2 is FQGNSA in the germline V gene. The CDR3 here is CASSSPSFAGSYNEQFF. CDR3 in DNA: TGTGCCAGCAGCTCCCCATCTTTCGCTGGGTCGTACAATGAGCAGTTCTTC. The whole variable domain, filled in from reference TRBV7-2 and TRBJ2-1, reads GAGVSQSPSNKVTEKGKDVELRCDPISGHTALYWYRQSLGQGLEFLIYFQGNSAPDKSGLPSDRFSAERTGGSVSTLTIQRTQQEDSAVYLCASSSPSFAGSYNEQFFGPGTRLTVL.

The chain couples TRBV6-5 to TRBJ1-2, with no clear D. Trimming removed 6 bases from V and 0 bases from J, with 11 bases in between. Germline V gene sequence: CDR1 MNHEY, CDR2 SVGAGI. The CDR3 is made up of 14 amino acids. This CDR3 reads CASRRRQPNYGYTF. CDR3 nucleotide sequence: TGTGCCAGCAGGCGCCGTCAACCTAACTATGGCTACACCTTC.

This clone came up a few times. The rearrangement joins TRBV2 to TRBJ2-7; a possible D gene is TRBD2 (5 bases). The germline V and J ends were trimmed by 6 bases and 4 bases, with 13 bases remaining between them. This CDR3 has 13 residues. The germline V gene encodes CDR1 SNHLY and CDR2 FYNNEI. The CDR3 DNA reads TGTGCCAGCAGGGCGTGGGAGAATTACGAGCAGTACTTC. It is translated as CASRAWENYEQYF.

This chain uses TRBV5-1 with TRBJ2-7, with TRBD1 as a possible D gene (5 bases). V lost 0 bases to trimming and J lost 3 bases, with 13 bases between them. Germline V CDR1 and CDR2: SGHRS, YFSETQ. The CDR3 runs 15 residues. The CDR3 DNA sequence: TGCGCCAGCAGCTTGGCTCCAGAGGACAACTACGAGCAGTACTTC. This gives the protein CASSLAPEDNYEQYF.

The chain employs TRBV2 and TRBJ2-3; D is possibly TRBD2 (6 bases). This CDR3 contains 13 residues. Germline V gene data show CDR1 as SNHLY and CDR2 as FYNNEI. V was clipped by 11 bases and J by 6 bases, with 18 bases between them. CDR3: CAGGTSWFDTQYF. As DNA, the CDR3 is TGTGCCGGGGGGACCAGTTGGTTCGATACGCAGTATTTT.

This clone was seen many times. The CDR3: CASSLDSKAFF. The CDR3 DNA reads TGTGCCAGCAGCCTGGACAGTAAAGCTTTCTTT. The chain joins TRBV2 to TRBJ1-1; D is perhaps TRBD1 (6 bases). The CDR3 is 11 amino acids. Germline loops: CDR1 SNHLY, CDR2 FYNNEI. Between the trimmed V and J ends, which lost 6 bases and 9 bases, there was a span of 11 bases. Full variable domain (remainder filled in from reference TRBV2 and TRBJ1-1): EPEVTQTPSHQVTQMGQEVILRCVPISNHLYFYWYRQILGQKVEFLVSFYNNEISEKSEIFDDQFSVERPDGSNFTLKIRSTKLEDSAMYFCASSLDSKAFFGQGTRLTVV.

Only a few counts were recorded for this clone. V gene TRBV11-2 combines with J gene TRBJ2-3; a weak D match, TRBD1 (7 bases). The ends were cut back, 4 bases at V and 0 bases at J, with 11 bases in the middle. The CDR3 has 15 residues. Germline V gives CDR1 SGHAT, CDR2 FQNNGV. CDR3 nucleotides: TGTGCCAGCAGCTCCAGGGGGACTAGCACAGATACGCAGTATTTT. This encodes CASSSRGTSTDTQYF.

The CDR3 DNA reads TGTGCCTGGAACCCGGACGGTTACACTGAAGCTTTCTTT. Translation: CAWNPDGYTEAFF. The chain recombines TRBV30 with TRBJ1-1; no clear D. This CDR3 region has 13 residues. Germline V lookup: CDR1 GTSNPN, CDR2 SVGIG (reference sequence). V was clipped by 4 bases and J by 3 bases, with 12 bases between them.

The V gene is TRBV28, the J gene TRBJ2-1; no firm D call. The V end lost 4 bases, the J end lost 7 bases, and 8 bases lay between the germline ends. CDR1 and CDR2 (germline): MDHEN, SYDVKM. The CDR3 runs to 12 residues. In DNA form, the CDR3 reads TGTGCCAGCAGTTCAGGTTGGAATGAGCAGTTCTTC. Its translation: CASSSGWNEQFF.

The chain employs TRBV5-1 and TRBJ2-2, with D possibly being TRBD1 (6 bases). This CDR3 has 16 amino acids. CDR1 is SGHRS, CDR2 YFSETQ, per germline. Trimming left V 2 bases short and J 2 bases short, with 13 bases between. CDR3 amino acids: CASSFQGSANTGELFF. The CDR3 DNA sequence: TGCGCCAGCAGCTTCCAGGGGTCGGCCAACACCGGGGAGCTGTTTTTT.

V is TRBV19 and J is TRBJ1-5, with no clear D. Germline CDR1 reads LNHDA; CDR2 reads SQIVND (reference sequence). Trimming stripped 6 bases from V and 1 base from J, with 16 bases between. The CDR3 totals 16 residues. For the CDR3, the DNA is TGTGCCAGTAGATGGGATTGGACTGGGAGCAATCAGCCCCAGCATTTT. This codes for CASRWDWTGSNQPQHF. Based on the CDR3 plus reference TRBV19 and TRBJ1-5, the full variable domain is DGGITQSPKYLFRKEGQNVTLSCEQNLNHDAMYWYRQDPGQGLRLIYYSQIVNDFQKGDIAEGYSVSREKKESFPLTVTSAQKNPTAFYLCASRWDWTGSNQPQHFGDGTRLSIL.

This clone was seen only a few times. The gene calls are TRBV7-2 and TRBJ2-3; D possibly corresponds to TRBD2 (6 bases). The CDR3 is 18 amino acids. Trimming took off 3 bases at V and 0 bases at J, with 19 bases between the two ends. Germline assignment: CDR1 SGHTA and CDR2 FQGNSA. The CDR3 sequence: CASSLIGWGVGSTDTQYF. Written as DNA, the CDR3 is TGTGCCAGCAGCTTGATCGGTTGGGGGGTCGGTAGCACAGATACGCAGTATTTT.

This clone came up a few times. The chain joins TRBV6-6 to TRBJ2-5, with 10 bases matching TRBD1. The CDR3 is made up of 15 amino acids. The germline V gene has CDR1 MNHNY and CDR2 SVGAGI (reference sequence). V lost 4 bases and J lost 2; bases outside the gene matches: 4. The CDR3 DNA is TGTGCCAGCAGTTTACGGACAGGGGGACAAGAGACCCAGTACTTC. Translation: CASSLRTGGQETQYF.

This clone occurred many times. In DNA, the CDR3 is TGTGCCAGCAAGGCCGTGGGCAGGCCTACGAGTTCGGACGTCCTGACTTTC. This sequence encodes CASKAVGRPTSSDVLTF. This chain links TRBV28 with TRBJ2-6; no reliable D call. This CDR3 has 17 residues. Germline V gene lookup returns CDR1 MDHEN and CDR2 SYDVKM. The V gene lost 7 bases and the J gene lost 11 bases, with 27 bases spanning the gap.

At least ten counts were recorded for this clone. Other DNA sequences in the same sample also yield this CDR3. The chain joins TRBV30 to TRBJ2-3; possibly TRBD2 for D (5 bases). This CDR3 has 12 amino acids. The germline CDR1 and CDR2 sequences are GTSNPN and SVGIG (reference sequence). The V and J ends lost 0 bases and 5 bases respectively, with 6 bases between them. CDR3 sequence: CAWSVREDTQYF. In nucleotides, the CDR3 is TGTGCCTGGAGTGTACGGGAAGATACGCAGTATTTT.

There are a few counts of this clone. The chain carries TRBV18 and TRBJ2-7; the D gene is possibly TRBD2 (7 bases). CDR3 size: 15 residues. Trimming took off 2 bases at V and 1 base at J, with 12 bases between the two ends. Per germline, CDR1 KGHSH and CDR2 LQKENI. The CDR3 DNA reads TGTGCCAGCTCACCAAGCGGGACATCTTCCTACGAGCAGTACTTC. Translating it yields CASSPSGTSSYEQYF.